These 17 T cell receptor beta chains were sequenced from one sample in a study of shared clonotypes between healthy human individuals. TCRdb keeps only in-frame clones here, not all; method: immunoSEQ multiplex PCR. The table records 1.4 million to 1.5 million clones, 96% of them present only once. Specimen: naive CD4+ T cells sorted from blood. Documented subset: CD45RA+ positively selected. All receptors come from a man aged 25-40 years in good health.

The chain employs TRBV6-1 and TRBJ2-5, with no clear D. Germline CDR1 and CDR2: MNHNS and SASEGT. The CDR3 runs 11 residues. Deletions cut 6 bases from V and 7 bases from J, with 9 bases between. The DNA for the CDR3 is TGTGCCAGCAGGCAAAAGGGGACCCAGTACTTC. It specifies CASRQKGTQYF.

The V and J genes are TRBV15 and TRBJ2-3; D may match TRBD1 or TRBD2 (6 bases each). Trimming cost V 0 bases and J 4 bases, with 14 bases left between them. Germline CDR1 reads LNHNV; CDR2 reads YYDKDF (reference sequence). This CDR3 contains 16 residues. The CDR3 sequence is CATSRDLMGGPDTQYF. The CDR3 DNA follows: TGTGCCACCAGCAGAGATCTGATGGGGGGCCCAGATACGCAGTATTTT.

CDR3 residues: CASSHHLTGLTEAFF. The CDR3 DNA sequence: TGTGCCAGCAGCCACCACCTTACAGGGCTCACTGAAGCTTTCTTT. The genes are TRBV14 and TRBJ1-1; a possible D gene is TRBD1 (6 bases). Trimming removed 3 bases from V and 4 bases from J, with 15 bases in between. The CDR3 is made up of 15 amino acids. Germline V lookup: CDR1 SGHDN, CDR2 FVKESK.

The chain joins TRBV5-4 to TRBJ2-1, with a possible D match to TRBD1 (5 bases). Trimming shortened V by 1 base and J by 3 bases, and 11 bases separated the two germline ends. From germline, CDR1 is SGHNT and CDR2 YYREEE (reference sequence). The CDR3 sequence is 15 residues long. The CDR3 region has the DNA TGTGCCAGCAGCTTGTTACAGGCACTCTACAATGAGCAGTTCTTC. Translation gives CASSLLQALYNEQFF.

The CDR3 loop is CSVATGRIPPEAFF. CDR3 DNA sequence: TGCAGCGTTGCTACAGGGAGAATCCCCCCTGAAGCTTTCTTT. The V gene is TRBV29-1, the J gene TRBJ1-1; a possible D gene is TRBD1 (6 bases). Trimming took off 4 bases at V and 6 bases at J, with 18 bases between the two ends. The CDR3 is made up of 14 amino acids. Germline CDR1 is SQVTM and CDR2 is ANQGSEA.

The chain links TRBV6-6 to TRBJ2-2, with D perhaps TRBD1 (6 bases). The CDR3 is 14 amino acids. V gave up 5 bases and J gave up 5 bases, with 12 bases separating them. Germline V CDR1 and CDR2: MNHNY, SVGAGI (reference sequence). In nucleotides, the CDR3 is TGTGCCAGCAGTACCTTACAGGGAACCGGGGAGCTGTTTTTT. Amino acid sequence: CASSTLQGTGELFF.

This clone showed up just once. The genes are TRBV18 and TRBJ2-6; 12 bases are a match to TRBD2. The CDR3 contains 20 residues. V trimming: 3 bases; J trimming: 0 bases; junction bases outside the gene matches: 9. The V gene's germline CDR1 is KGHSH and CDR2 LQKENI. CDR3 protein: CASSPIGLAGKSSGANVLTF. CDR3 sequence (DNA): TGTGCCAGCTCACCGATCGGACTAGCGGGAAAGTCCTCTGGGGCCAACGTCCTGACTTTC.

The sample holds one count of this clone. The rearrangement links TRBV28 to TRBJ1-5; D possibly corresponds to TRBD1 (5 bases). The germline V and J ends were trimmed by 7 bases and 0 bases, with 13 bases remaining between them. This CDR3 contains 15 residues. In germline, CDR1 is MDHEN, CDR2 SYDVKM. CDR3 nucleotides: TGTGCCAGCAAATTGACAGCCTATAGCAATCAGCCCCAGCATTTT. Its protein is CASKLTAYSNQPQHF.

This chain links TRBV5-4 with TRBJ2-1; 11 bases fit TRBD2. CDR1 is SGHNT, CDR2 YYREEE, per germline (reference sequence). The V gene end was trimmed by 5 bases and the J gene end by 0 bases; junction bases not matched to a gene: 4. CDR3 length equals 16 residues. DNA of the CDR3: TGTGCCAGCAGGGCTGGACTAGCGGGCTCCTACAATGAGCAGTTCTTC. Its protein product is CASRAGLAGSYNEQFF.

This chain joins TRBV5-6 and TRBJ2-5, with D perhaps TRBD1 or TRBD2 (5 bases each). This CDR3 has 13 residues. Trimming left V 1 base short and J 6 bases short, with 10 bases between. Germline V gene data show CDR1 as SGHDT and CDR2 as YYEEEE. CDR3 sequence reads: CASSLRQGQTQYF. CDR3 nucleotides: TGTGCCAGCAGCTTGAGGCAGGGACAGACCCAGTACTTC.

The J gene is TRBJ1-1, the V gene TRBV10-3; no firm D call. Looked up from germline, CDR1 is ENHRY and CDR2 is SYGVKD. Deletions cut 0 bases from V and 3 bases from J, with 5 bases between. This CDR3 region has 13 residues. CDR3 region: CAISESWHTEAFF. The CDR3 nucleotides read TGTGCCATCAGTGAGTCGTGGCACACTGAAGCTTTCTTT.

The chain joins TRBV7-2 to TRBJ2-1, with TRBD2 as a possible D gene (5 bases). Germline CDR1 reads SGHTA; CDR2 reads FQGNSA. V lost 3 bases, J lost 9 bases, and 18 bases lay in between. This CDR3 contains 15 residues. The DNA of the CDR3 is TGTGCCAGCAGCTTCGTGCAGGCCCTGGCGGGTGAGCAGTTCTTC. Residues: CASSFVQALAGEQFF.

CDR3 residues: CASSFMARNTEAFF. The CDR3 nucleotides are TGCGCCAGCAGCTTTATGGCCCGGAACACTGAAGCTTTCTTT. The chain recombines TRBV5-1 with TRBJ1-1; no firm D call. Per germline, CDR1 SGHRS and CDR2 YFSETQ. The length of the CDR3 is 14 residues. The V gene lost 2 bases and the J gene lost 1 base, with 9 bases spanning the gap. Variable domain in full (rest from reference TRBV5-1 and TRBJ1-1): KAGVTQTPRYLIKTRGQQVTLSCSPISGHRSVSWYQQTPGQGLQFLFEYFSETQRNKGNFPGRFSGRQFSNSRSEMNVSTLELGDSALYLCASSFMARNTEAFFGQGTRLTVV.

Concerning this clone: An end of the junction does not agree with germline; a read error may underlie this. This chain links TRBV7-9 with TRBJ2-3; TRBD2 matches 7 bases. CDR3 length: 17 amino acids. Germline V gene data show CDR1 as SEHNR and CDR2 as FQNEAQ (reference sequence). CDR3 in DNA: TGTGCCAGCAGCTTATCGGTGGCGGGAGCGGTAACAGATGCGCAGTATTTT. Encoded protein: CASSLSVAGAVTDAQYF.

The V and J genes are TRBV28 and TRBJ2-5; 9 bases line up with TRBD2. With V trimmed by 4 bases and J by 7 bases, 16 bases remained unmatched. CDR1 is MDHEN and CDR2 is SYDVKM in the germline V gene. This CDR3 is 17 amino acids long. As DNA, the CDR3 is TGTGCCAGCAGTTCGAATAGAGCCGGGACTAGCCAGCGGACCCAGTACTTC. It yields the protein CASSSNRAGTSQRTQYF.

The CDR3 region has the DNA TGCGCCAGCAGCCACCAAAAAGGACCGAATCAGCCCCAGCATTTT. Residues: CASSHQKGPNQPQHF. The chain joins TRBV4-1 to TRBJ1-5, with D hard to call. The CDR3 totals 15 residues. V was trimmed by 3 bases and J by 4 bases, leaving 13 bases between them. Germline CDR1 reads MGHRA; CDR2 reads YSYEKL.

Notes on this clone: This same CDR3 is encoded by further DNA sequences in the sample. Here the CDR3 DNA reads TGTGCCAGTAGTAGGGGGGATACGCAGTATTTT. It is translated as CASSRGDTQYF. The chain employs TRBV19 and TRBJ2-3; tentatively, D is TRBD1 or TRBD2 (5 bases each). The CDR3 extends over 11 amino acids. Germline V gene lookup returns CDR1 LNHDA and CDR2 SQIVND (reference sequence). Trimming cost V 4 bases and J 6 bases, with 5 bases left between them.